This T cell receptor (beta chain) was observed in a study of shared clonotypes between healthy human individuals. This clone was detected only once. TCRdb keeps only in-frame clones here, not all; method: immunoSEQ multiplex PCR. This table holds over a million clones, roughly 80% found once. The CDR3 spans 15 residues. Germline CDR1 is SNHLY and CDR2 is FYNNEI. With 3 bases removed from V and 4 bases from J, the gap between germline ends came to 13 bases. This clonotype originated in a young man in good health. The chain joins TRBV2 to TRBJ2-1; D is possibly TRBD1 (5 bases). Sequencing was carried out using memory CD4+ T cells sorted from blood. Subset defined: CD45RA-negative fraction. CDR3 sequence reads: CASSEGQGMYNEQFF. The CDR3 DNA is TGTGCCAGCAGTGAGGGGCAGGGTATGTACAATGAGCAGTTCTTC.